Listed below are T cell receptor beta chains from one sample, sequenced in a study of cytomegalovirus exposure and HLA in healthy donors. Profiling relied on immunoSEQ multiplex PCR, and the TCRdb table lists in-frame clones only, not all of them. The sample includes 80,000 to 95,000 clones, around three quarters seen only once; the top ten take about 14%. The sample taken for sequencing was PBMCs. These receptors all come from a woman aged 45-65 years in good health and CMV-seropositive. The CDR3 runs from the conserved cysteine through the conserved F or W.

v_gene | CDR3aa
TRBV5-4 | CASSFISSEAFF
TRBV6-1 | CASSEAGVEGYTF
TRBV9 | CASSPDNEKLFF
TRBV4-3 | CASSQDLGGGSGNTIYF
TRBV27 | CASSLRTSVDEQYF
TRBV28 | CASSLTSGQGRGYTF
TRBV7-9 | CASSLSRQKGPGANVLTF
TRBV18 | CASSPVGGSPGDEQFF
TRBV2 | CASSIQAGDREYF
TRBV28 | CASSEDRGYTEQFF
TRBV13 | CRTLTWGHMNTEAFF
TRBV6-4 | CASRDRDGGTEAFF
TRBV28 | CASSLQTGGLDEQFF
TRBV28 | CASSLCAASTKETQYF
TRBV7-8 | CASVEGGHNYGYTF
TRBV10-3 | CAISESTGGWNTIYF
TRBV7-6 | CASSLFVGNEQYF
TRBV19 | CASSTRQGGNEKLFF
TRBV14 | CASSGMAGGITDTQYF
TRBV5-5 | CASSFRLQIAEQYF
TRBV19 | CASSILLAGVRETQYF
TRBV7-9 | CASTGQVGSGANVLTF
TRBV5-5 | CASSLGAAGFNEQYF
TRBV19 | CASSPLVGTGEQYF
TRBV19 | CASTAFGTGYQPQHF
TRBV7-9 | CASSAALNEQFF
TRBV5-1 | CASSLRSPNLYGYTF
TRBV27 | CASSVRQVGGEQYF
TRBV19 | CASGLSGSQETQYF
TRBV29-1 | CSVDSLAGGLETQYF
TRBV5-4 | CASSFSQADNEQFF
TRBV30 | CAWSRGEETQYF
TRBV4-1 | CASSQVTGASYHQPQHF
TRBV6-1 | CASREGQGSSQAFF
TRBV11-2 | CASSTQGGEKLFF
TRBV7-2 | CASSPSGRGPDTQYF
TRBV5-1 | CASSLAYGSNEQFF
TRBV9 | CASSVYDRSASTDTQYF